This is a list of T cell receptor beta chains from one sample in a study of blood T cell repertoires in COVID-19. Clones were sequenced by immunoSEQ multiplex PCR, and TCRdb holds only the in-frame ones, with some missing. Here the sample spans about 60,000 clones, around 80% being singletons. Sequenced material: peripheral blood. The receptors originated from a human donor in a cohort sampled during active COVID-19. Both conserved end residues are part of each CDR3. Each record gives: D gene, J gene, V gene, clone size, CDR3 DNA, CDR3 protein. The D gene is left open where the match is weak. Clone size is not always given. Where it is, it says once, few, many or a class for expanded clones.

D: -; J: TRBJ2-7; V: TRBV9; size: -; DNA: TGTGCCAGCAGCGTAGTATCCGGGAGTTACGAGCAGTACTTC; CDR3: CASSVVSGSYEQYF
D: TRBD1; J: TRBJ2-2; V: TRBV29-1; size: few; DNA: TGCAGCGCCGAGGCGGACAGGGTGTCCGGGGAGCTGTTTTTT; CDR3: CSAEADRVSGELFF
D: TRBD1; J: TRBJ2-5; V: TRBV11-2; size: -; DNA: TGTGCCAGCAGCGTGACGACAGGGGGTTCCTCGAAGACCCAGTACTTC; CDR3: CASSVTTGGSSKTQYF
D: TRBD1; J: TRBJ1-2; V: TRBV5-1; size: -; DNA: TGCGCCAGCAGCCCCGGGGACAGTGGCTACACCTTC; CDR3: CASSPGDSGYTF
D: -; J: TRBJ2-1; V: TRBV7-6; size: -; DNA: TGTGCCAGCAGCTCCTCTGGGACAATCTCCTACAATGAGCAGTTCTTC; CDR3: CASSSSGTISYNEQFF
D: TRBD2; J: TRBJ2-1; V: TRBV30; size: -; DNA: TGTGCCTGGAGTTTCGGGGGGAATGAGCAGTTCTTC; CDR3: CAWSFGGNEQFF
D: -; J: TRBJ1-1; V: TRBV18; size: -; DNA: TGTGCCAGCTCTCTGGGCTCAGGGAACACTGAAGCTTTCTTT; CDR3: CASSLGSGNTEAFF
D: TRBD1; J: TRBJ2-7; V: TRBV20-1; size: few; DNA: TGCAGTGCTAGTCCCTTGGACAGGGTATACGAGCAGTACTTC; CDR3: CSASPLDRVYEQYF
D: TRBD1; J: TRBJ2-5; V: TRBV7-2; size: -; DNA: TGTGCCAGCAGCTTAGCGGGGCCCCGAGGGACAGGGAAGAGACAAGAGACCCAGTACTTC; CDR3: CASSLAGPRGTGKRQETQYF
D: TRBD1; J: TRBJ1-1; V: TRBV30; size: -; DNA: TGTGCCTGGAACCGAGGACAGGGAAATGAAGCTTTCTTT; CDR3: CAWNRGQGNEAFF
D: TRBD2; J: TRBJ2-2; V: TRBV2; size: -; DNA: TGTGCCAGCAGTAAGGAACTAGCGGGGGGGACCAACACCGGGGAGCTGTTTTTT; CDR3: CASSKELAGGTNTGELFF
D: TRBD2; J: TRBJ2-3; V: TRBV27; size: once; DNA: TGTGCCAGCAGTTTAGCATTAAGCGGGGGTTCAGATACGCAGTATTTT; CDR3: CASSLALSGGSDTQYF
D: TRBD1; J: TRBJ2-3; V: TRBV2; size: medium-sized; DNA: TGTGCCAGCAGCCGGGACAGGGGTACAGATACGCAGTATTTT; CDR3: CASSRDRGTDTQYF
D: TRBD1; J: TRBJ2-5; V: TRBV6-5; size: -; DNA: TGTGCCAGCAGTACGCAGGACAGGGTCGAGACCCAGTACTTC; CDR3: CASSTQDRVETQYF
D: -; J: TRBJ2-1; V: TRBV3-1/TRBV3-2; size: once; DNA: TGTGCCAGCAGCCCCAAGGGGGGAGGGCGATCATTCTTC; CDR3: CASSPKGGGRSFF
D: -; J: TRBJ1-1; V: TRBV18; size: -; DNA: TGTGCCAGCTCACCCTTAAAAATGAACACTGAAGCTTTCTTT; CDR3: CASSPLKMNTEAFF
D: -; J: TRBJ2-4; V: TRBV7-9; size: once; DNA: TGTGCCAGCAGCTCGATCAGTGAAGCCAAAAACATTCAGTACTTC; CDR3: CASSSISEAKNIQYF
D: TRBD2; J: TRBJ2-2; V: TRBV6-5; size: -; DNA: TGTGCCAGCAATCCGCGGGGGGGGTCCGGGGAGCTGTTTTTT; CDR3: CASNPRGGSGELFF
D: -; J: TRBJ2-3; V: TRBV11-2; size: -; DNA: TGTGCCAGCAGCTTAGATTACAGCGGAACTAGCACAGATACGCAGTATTTT; CDR3: CASSLDYSGTSTDTQYF
D: TRBD2; J: TRBJ2-2; V: TRBV18; size: -; DNA: TGTGCCAGCTCGCAACTAGCGGGGGCCCCTACCGGGGAGCTGTTTTTT; CDR3: CASSQLAGAPTGELFF
D: -; J: TRBJ2-7; V: TRBV11-3; size: -; DNA: TGTGCCAGCAGCCACCCCCGGGGTGGCACCTTCTCCTACGAGCAGTACTTC; CDR3: CASSHPRGGTFSYEQYF
D: TRBD1; J: TRBJ2-7; V: TRBV11-1; size: -; DNA: TGTGCCAGCAGCCCCGCGACAGGGTCGGCGCAGTACTTC; CDR3: CASSPATGSAQYF
D: -; J: TRBJ2-3; V: TRBV5-1; size: -; DNA: TGCGCCAGCAGCTTGGGGCCAGGGAGCACAGATACGCAGTATTTT; CDR3: CASSLGPGSTDTQYF
D: -; J: TRBJ1-2; V: TRBV18; size: -; DNA: TGTGCCAGCTCACCATCCGGGGATGGCTACACCTTC; CDR3: CASSPSGDGYTF
D: TRBD1; J: TRBJ2-2; V: TRBV5-4; size: once; DNA: TGTGCCAGCAGCTTGGCCGGGACAGGGGGAACCGGGGAGCTGTTTTTT; CDR3: CASSLAGTGGTGELFF
D: TRBD2; J: TRBJ2-3; V: TRBV18; size: -; DNA: TGTGCCAGCTCTCTCGCTAGCGGTACAGATACGCAGTATTTT; CDR3: CASSLASGTDTQYF
D: -; J: TRBJ2-1; V: TRBV10-1; size: -; DNA: TGCGCCAGCAGTGCCAGGGCGAATAATGAGCAGTTCTTC; CDR3: CASSARANNEQFF
D: TRBD1; J: TRBJ2-2; V: TRBV5-1; size: -; DNA: TGCGCCACCCAGACTTTACAGGGGGCTAGCGGGGAGCTGTTTTTT; CDR3: CATQTLQGASGELFF
D: -; J: TRBJ2-7; V: TRBV3-1/TRBV3-2; size: once; DNA: TGTGCCAGCAGCCAAGGGGGGGGCCTAGGAGAGCAGTACTTC; CDR3: CASSQGGGLGEQYF
D: TRBD2; J: TRBJ2-7; V: TRBV7-8; size: -; DNA: TGTGCCAGCAGCCACGAGGTAGGACTAGCGGGACACGAGCAGTACTTC; CDR3: CASSHEVGLAGHEQYF
D: -; J: TRBJ2-1; V: TRBV11-2; size: few; DNA: TGTGCCAGCAGCTTAGACTCAGGTTACAATGAGCAGTTCTTC; CDR3: CASSLDSGYNEQFF
D: -; J: TRBJ1-1; V: TRBV7-9; size: -; DNA: TGTGCCAGCAGCTTATCGGACACTGAAGCTTTCTTT; CDR3: CASSLSDTEAFF
D: -; J: TRBJ2-1; V: TRBV10-3; size: -; DNA: TGTGCCATCAGGGCGGGGAGCTCCTACAATGAGCAGTTCTTC; CDR3: CAIRAGSSYNEQFF
D: -; J: TRBJ1-5; V: TRBV30; size: -; DNA: TGTGCCTGGGCGACAGGCGAGAGGCAGCCCCAGCATTTT; CDR3: CAWATGERQPQHF
D: TRBD1; J: TRBJ2-1; V: TRBV7-6; size: -; DNA: TGTGCCAGCAGCTTAACAGGGGGCGCCTATGACAATGAGCAGTTCTTC; CDR3: CASSLTGGAYDNEQFF
D: TRBD1; J: TRBJ1-2; V: TRBV18; size: -; DNA: TGTGCCAGCTCACCCGAGACAGGGACCTATGGCTACACCTTC; CDR3: CASSPETGTYGYTF
D: -; J: TRBJ2-1; V: TRBV7-8; size: once; DNA: TGTGCCAGCAGCACTCACAATGAGCAGTTCTTC; CDR3: CASSTHNEQFF
D: TRBD2; J: TRBJ2-1; V: TRBV10-1; size: -; DNA: TGCGCCAGCAGTAGGGGACTAGCGGACTACAATGAGCAGTTCTTC; CDR3: CASSRGLADYNEQFF
D: TRBD2; J: TRBJ2-3; V: TRBV20-1; size: few; DNA: TGCAGTGCTAGTTCCCGAATTAGCGGGAGGGCAGATACGCAGTATTTT; CDR3: CSASSRISGRADTQYF
D: TRBD2; J: TRBJ2-1; V: TRBV3-1/TRBV3-2; size: -; DNA: TGTGCCAGCAGGCCGCGGGGGGCCGCCTACAATGAGCAGTTCTTC; CDR3: CASRPRGAAYNEQFF
D: TRBD1; J: TRBJ1-2; V: TRBV28; size: -; DNA: TGTGCCAGCAGTTTATGGGACAGGGCTTTCGGCTACACCTTC; CDR3: CASSLWDRAFGYTF
D: TRBD2; J: TRBJ2-7; V: TRBV6-6; size: -; DNA: TGTGCCAGCAGTTCCGCGGGACTAGCGGGAATTATACAGTACTTC; CDR3: CASSSAGLAGIIQYF
D: TRBD1; J: TRBJ1-2; V: TRBV5-1; size: -; DNA: TGCGCCAGCAGCATGACAGGGGCAGCTAACTATGGCTACACCTTC; CDR3: CASSMTGAANYGYTF
D: TRBD1; J: TRBJ1-2; V: TRBV5-4; size: -; DNA: TGTGCCAGCTCCGTAGGGACAGCGAACTATGGCTACACCTTC; CDR3: CASSVGTANYGYTF
D: -; J: TRBJ2-7; V: TRBV20-1; size: -; DNA: TGCACCGTCGGGACTGAACGGGAGCAGTACTTC; CDR3: CTVGTEREQYF
D: -; J: TRBJ2-5; V: TRBV27; size: -; DNA: TGTGCCAGCAGACCCGGGTTAGCGGACAATCAAGAGACCCAGTACTTC; CDR3: CASRPGLADNQETQYF
D: -; J: TRBJ1-1; V: TRBV3-1/TRBV3-2; size: -; DNA: TGTGCCAGCAGCCAAGGACAGTGGGGCACTGAAGCTTTCTTT; CDR3: CASSQGQWGTEAFF
D: -; J: TRBJ2-1; V: TRBV6-1; size: -; DNA: TGTGCCAGCAGTGAATCAGGCAATGAGCAGTTCTTC; CDR3: CASSESGNEQFF
D: -; J: TRBJ2-7; V: TRBV3-1/TRBV3-2; size: -; DNA: TGTGCCAGCAGCCAAGCGCGTTTCGGCTACGAGCAGTACTTC; CDR3: CASSQARFGYEQYF
D: TRBD2; J: TRBJ2-1; V: TRBV29-1; size: -; DNA: TGCAGCGGGTCGGGAGGCCTATCCAATGAGCAGTTCTTC; CDR3: CSGSGGLSNEQFF
D: -; J: TRBJ1-2; V: TRBV6-1; size: few; DNA: TGTGCCAGCAGTGAAGGGGGGGTGGGCTACACCTTC; CDR3: CASSEGGVGYTF
D: -; J: TRBJ1-1; V: TRBV14; size: -; DNA: TGTGCCAGCAGCCAGCGATCAGGAGAGGGGGACACTGAAGCTTTCTTT; CDR3: CASSQRSGEGDTEAFF